This T cell receptor (beta chain) was sequenced in a study of T cell responses to AZD1222 COVID-19 vaccine. Study results and limitations: Within unmutated variant regions lay the reported targets of nearly half of spike-specific TCRs. Only a handful of individuals given AZD1222 were seropositive at baseline. Repertoire sampling was restricted to post-peak T cell response timepoints.

Trimming left V 5 bases short and J 0 bases short, with 16 bases between. The CDR3 sequence is 17 residues long. The V gene's germline CDR1 is LNHDA and CDR2 SQIVND (reference sequence). Worth noting for this clone: Its specificity is not known.

Assay: immunoSEQ multiplex PCR; the TCRdb copy retains only in-frame clones and omits some. Here the sample spans approximately 93,000 clones, about 92% being singletons. The clonotype originates from an adult who received the AZD1222 COVID-19 vaccine. The chain employs TRBV19 and TRBJ1-4; no firm D call. Specimen: peripheral blood, collected 28 days after the second AZD1222 dose. DNA of the CDR3: TGTGCCAGTAGTCCCCTAGTAGGGCTTGCAACTAATGAAAAACTGTTTTTT. It specifies CASSPLVGLATNEKLFF.